This TCR beta chain was sequenced in a study of T cell responses to AZD1222 COVID-19 vaccine. Comment on this clone: Its target is unknown.

Sequenced by immunoSEQ multiplex PCR; TCRdb stores in-frame clones only, minus some. The table lists 90,000 to 120,000 clones, about 89% of them singletons, with 3.3% in the top ten. Broader study findings: CD4 TCRs linked to vaccination spanned spike, dominating at 160-218 and 743-854. The donors showed a predominance of white British ancestry and of females, with possible underestimation of clonal diversity. Spike-specific TCR breadth and depth both grew after two AZD1222 doses. None of the repertoires were sampled until the peak T cell response had passed.

The V gene lost 10 bases and the J gene lost 2 bases, with 12 bases spanning the gap. This CDR3 region has 13 residues. CDR1 is LNHDA and CDR2 is SQIVND in the germline V gene (reference sequence). The clonotype comes from an adult who received the MenACWY meningococcal vaccine as a control. This sequence joins TRBV19 and TRBJ1-5; tentative D call: TRBD1 (6 bases). The source was peripheral blood, collected 28 days after the second dose of the MenACWY control vaccine. The CDR3 bases are TGTGCCACGTGGGCAGGGGGCAATCAGCCCCAGCATTTT. Amino acid sequence: CATWAGGNQPQHF.